Included here is one T cell receptor (beta chain) sequence, with context. This sample stems from a study of blood T cell repertoires in COVID-19. Across the study: Acute and convalescent COVID-19 samples came from the United States, Italy and Spain. The analysed material was cDNA or gDNA that came from T cells, B-cell-depleted T cells, or PBMCs.

Source study methods: Amplified reference gene primers provided the basis for estimating nucleated cell counts. TCRdb's table, derived via immunoSEQ multiplex PCR, lists solely in-frame clones and lacks some. V and J calls and clone size are copied from that table; D and trimming were computed from the DNA. The top ten clones hold more than 14% of a sample with about 150,000 clones, around 89% of them seen once. The CDR3 is 13 residues long. Germline V gene lookup returns CDR1 ENHRY and CDR2 SYGVKD. Unmatched junction bases numbered 7, after V lost 10 bases and J lost 6 bases. The chain has TRBV10-3 and TRBJ1-2, with TRBD1 matching 11 bases. The receptor comes from a woman between 40 and 50 years old with acute or convalescent COVID-19. The sample was peripheral blood. The CDR3 loop reads CATGGQGADGYTF. As DNA, the CDR3 is TGTGCCACAGGAGGACAGGGGGCGGATGGCTACACCTTC.